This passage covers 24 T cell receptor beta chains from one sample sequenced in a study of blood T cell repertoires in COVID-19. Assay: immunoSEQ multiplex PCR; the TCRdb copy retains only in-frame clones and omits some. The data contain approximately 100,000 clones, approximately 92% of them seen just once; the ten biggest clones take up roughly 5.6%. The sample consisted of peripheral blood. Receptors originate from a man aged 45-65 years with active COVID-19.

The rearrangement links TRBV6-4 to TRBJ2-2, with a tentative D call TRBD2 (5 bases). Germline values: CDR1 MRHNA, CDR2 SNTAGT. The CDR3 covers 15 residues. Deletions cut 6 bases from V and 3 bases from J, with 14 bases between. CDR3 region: CASRENSAYTGELFF. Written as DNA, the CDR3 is TGTGCCAGCAGAGAGAATAGCGCTTACACCGGGGAGCTGTTTTTT.

The CDR3 protein is CASSVGQGETQYF. CDR3 in DNA: TGTGCCAGCAGTGTCGGACAGGGAGAGACCCAGTACTTC. The chain recombines TRBV2 with TRBJ2-5; 8 bases fit TRBD1. Germline loops: CDR1 SNHLY, CDR2 FYNNEI. The junction had 2 bases not matched to a gene; V was cut back by 4 bases and J by 4 bases. CDR3 length equals 13 residues.

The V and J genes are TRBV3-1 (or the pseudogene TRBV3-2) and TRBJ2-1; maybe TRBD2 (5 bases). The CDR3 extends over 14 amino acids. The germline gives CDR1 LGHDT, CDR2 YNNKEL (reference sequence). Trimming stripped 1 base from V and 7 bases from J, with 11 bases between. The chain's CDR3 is CASSQVLGGNEQFF. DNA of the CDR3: TGTGCCAGCAGCCAAGTATTAGGCGGGAATGAGCAGTTCTTC.

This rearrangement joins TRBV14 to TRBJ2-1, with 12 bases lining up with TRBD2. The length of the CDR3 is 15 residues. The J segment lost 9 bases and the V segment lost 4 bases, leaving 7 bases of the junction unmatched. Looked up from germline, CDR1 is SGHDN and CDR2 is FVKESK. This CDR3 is CASSPSPLAGGEQFF. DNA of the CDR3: TGTGCCAGCAGCCCGTCGCCACTAGCGGGAGGTGAGCAGTTCTTC.

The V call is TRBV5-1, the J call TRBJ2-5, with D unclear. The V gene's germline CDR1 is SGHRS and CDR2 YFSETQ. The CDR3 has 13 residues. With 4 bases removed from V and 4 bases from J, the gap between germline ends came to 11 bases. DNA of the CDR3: TGCGCCAGCAGCCGTGTCACCGGAGAGACCCAGTACTTC. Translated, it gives CASSRVTGETQYF. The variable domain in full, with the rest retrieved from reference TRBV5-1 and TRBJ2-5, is KAGVTQTPRYLIKTRGQQVTLSCSPISGHRSVSWYQQTPGQGLQFLFEYFSETQRNKGNFPGRFSGRQFSNSRSEMNVSTLELGDSALYLCASSRVTGETQYFGPGTRLLVL.

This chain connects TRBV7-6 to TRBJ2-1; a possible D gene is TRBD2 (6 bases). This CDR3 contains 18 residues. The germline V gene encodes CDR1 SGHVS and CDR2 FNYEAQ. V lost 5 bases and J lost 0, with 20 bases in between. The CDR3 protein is CASSPRLLAHSSYNEQFF. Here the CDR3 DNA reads TGTGCCAGCAGCCCGCGCCTCCTAGCGCACAGCTCCTACAATGAGCAGTTCTTC.

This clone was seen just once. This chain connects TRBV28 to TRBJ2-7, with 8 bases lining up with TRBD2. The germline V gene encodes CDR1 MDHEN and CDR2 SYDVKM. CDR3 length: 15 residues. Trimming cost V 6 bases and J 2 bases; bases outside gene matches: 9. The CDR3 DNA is TGTGCCAGCAGGAGTAGCGGGGCTCCGCCCTACGAGCAGTACTTC. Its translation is CASRSSGAPPYEQYF.

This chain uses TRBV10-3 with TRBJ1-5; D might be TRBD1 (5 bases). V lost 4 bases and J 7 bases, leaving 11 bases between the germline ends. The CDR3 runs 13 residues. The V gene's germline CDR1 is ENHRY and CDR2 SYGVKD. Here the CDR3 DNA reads TGTGCCATCAGTGCGGGGGTAGGCCAGCCCCAGCATTTT. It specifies CAISAGVGQPQHF.

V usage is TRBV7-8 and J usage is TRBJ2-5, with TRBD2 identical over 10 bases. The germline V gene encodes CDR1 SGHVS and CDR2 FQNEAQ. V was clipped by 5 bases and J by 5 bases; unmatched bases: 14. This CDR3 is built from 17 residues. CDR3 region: CASSPHRSGRAWETQYF. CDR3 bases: TGTGCCAGCAGCCCACACCGAAGCGGGAGGGCTTGGGAGACCCAGTACTTC.

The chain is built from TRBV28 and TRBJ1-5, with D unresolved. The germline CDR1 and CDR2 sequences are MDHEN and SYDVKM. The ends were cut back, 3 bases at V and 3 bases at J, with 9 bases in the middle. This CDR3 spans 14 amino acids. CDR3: CASSFRALNQPQHF. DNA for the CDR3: TGTGCCAGCAGTTTCCGAGCACTCAATCAGCCCCAGCATTTT.

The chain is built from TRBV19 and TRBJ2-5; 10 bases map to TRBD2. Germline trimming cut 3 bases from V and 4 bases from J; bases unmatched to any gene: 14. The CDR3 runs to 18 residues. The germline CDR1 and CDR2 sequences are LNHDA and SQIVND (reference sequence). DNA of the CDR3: TGTGCCAGTAGTATTAGAGGGCTAGCGGGAGAAATGGGAGAGACCCAGTACTTC. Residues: CASSIRGLAGEMGETQYF. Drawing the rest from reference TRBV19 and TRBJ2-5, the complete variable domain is DGGITQSPKYLFRKEGQNVTLSCEQNLNHDAMYWYRQDPGQGLRLIYYSQIVNDFQKGDIAEGYSVSREKKESFPLTVTSAQKNPTAFYLCASSIRGLAGEMGETQYFGPGTRLLVL.

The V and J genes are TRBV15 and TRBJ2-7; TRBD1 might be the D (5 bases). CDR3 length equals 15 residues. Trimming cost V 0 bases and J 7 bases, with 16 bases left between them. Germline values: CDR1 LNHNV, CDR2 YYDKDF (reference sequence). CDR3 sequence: CATSRDMGQGKEQYF. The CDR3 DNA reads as TGTGCCACCAGCAGAGATATGGGGCAGGGAAAGGAGCAGTACTTC.

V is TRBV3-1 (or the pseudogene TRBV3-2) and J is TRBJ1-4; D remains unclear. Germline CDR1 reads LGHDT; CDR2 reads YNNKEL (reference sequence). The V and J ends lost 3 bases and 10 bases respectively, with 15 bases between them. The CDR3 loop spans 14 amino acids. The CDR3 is CASSQGLVVGKLFF. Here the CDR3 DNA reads TGTGCCAGCAGCCAGGGCCTGGTAGTGGGAAAACTGTTTTTT.

The CDR3 region has the DNA TGTGCCAGCAGCTTAGGGACTAGCGGAACCTACAATGAGCAGTTCTTC. Translation: CASSLGTSGTYNEQFF. V usage is TRBV7-9 and J usage is TRBJ2-1; 10 positions match TRBD2. The CDR3 contains 16 residues. CDR1 and CDR2 (germline): SEHNR, FQNEAQ (reference sequence). V trimming: 1 base; J trimming: 2 bases; junction bases outside the gene matches: 2.

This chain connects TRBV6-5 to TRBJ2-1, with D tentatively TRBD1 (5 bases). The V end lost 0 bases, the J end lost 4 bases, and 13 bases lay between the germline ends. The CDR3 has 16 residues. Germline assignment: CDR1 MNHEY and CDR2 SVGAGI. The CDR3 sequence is CASSYSLGPDYNEQFF. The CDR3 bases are TGTGCCAGCAGTTACTCGCTGGGGCCCGATTACAATGAGCAGTTCTTC.

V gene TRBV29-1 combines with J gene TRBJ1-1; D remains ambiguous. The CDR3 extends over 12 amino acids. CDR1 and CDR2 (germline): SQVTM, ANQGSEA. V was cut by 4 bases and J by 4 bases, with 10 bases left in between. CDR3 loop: CSVAGRGTEAFF. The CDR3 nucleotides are TGCAGCGTTGCAGGACGGGGCACTGAAGCTTTCTTT.

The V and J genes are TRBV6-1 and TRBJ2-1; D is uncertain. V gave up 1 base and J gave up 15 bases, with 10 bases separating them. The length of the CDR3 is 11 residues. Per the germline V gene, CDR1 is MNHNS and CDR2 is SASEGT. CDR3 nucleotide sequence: TGTGCCAGCAGTGAAGTTGAGGAACTGTTCTTC. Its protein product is CASSEVEELFF.

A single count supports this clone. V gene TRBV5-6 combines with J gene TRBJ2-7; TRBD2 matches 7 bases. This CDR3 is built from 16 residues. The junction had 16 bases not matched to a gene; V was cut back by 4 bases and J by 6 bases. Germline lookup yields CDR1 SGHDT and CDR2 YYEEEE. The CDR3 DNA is TGTGCCAGCAGCCTTTCACTGTGGTCGGGAGGACGCGAGCAGTACTTC. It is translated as CASSLSLWSGGREQYF.

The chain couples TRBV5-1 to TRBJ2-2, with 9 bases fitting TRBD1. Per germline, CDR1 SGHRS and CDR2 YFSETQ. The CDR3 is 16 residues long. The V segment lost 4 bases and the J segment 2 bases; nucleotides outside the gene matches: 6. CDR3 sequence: CASSAGQGPNTGELFF. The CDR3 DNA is TGCGCCAGCAGCGCGGGACAGGGACCAAACACCGGGGAGCTGTTTTTT.

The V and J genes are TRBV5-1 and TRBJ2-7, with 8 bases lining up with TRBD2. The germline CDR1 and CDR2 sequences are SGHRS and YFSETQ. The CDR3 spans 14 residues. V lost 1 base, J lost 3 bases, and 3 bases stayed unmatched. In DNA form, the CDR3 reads TGCGCCAGCAGCTTGCGGGAGGGTAACTACGAGCAGTACTTC. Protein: CASSLREGNYEQYF.

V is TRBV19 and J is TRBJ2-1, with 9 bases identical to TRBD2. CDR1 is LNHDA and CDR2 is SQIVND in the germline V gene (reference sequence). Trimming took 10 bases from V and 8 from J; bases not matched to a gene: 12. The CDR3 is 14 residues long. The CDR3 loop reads CATKVRGRADEQFF. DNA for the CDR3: TGTGCCACCAAAGTGCGCGGGAGGGCCGATGAGCAGTTCTTC.

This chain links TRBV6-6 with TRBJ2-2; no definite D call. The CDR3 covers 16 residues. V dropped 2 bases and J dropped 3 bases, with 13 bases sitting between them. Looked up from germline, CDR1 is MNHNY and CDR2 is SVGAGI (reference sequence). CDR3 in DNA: TGTGCCAGCAGTTACGGAACTACAAGTTACACCGGGGAGCTGTTTTTT. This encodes CASSYGTTSYTGELFF.

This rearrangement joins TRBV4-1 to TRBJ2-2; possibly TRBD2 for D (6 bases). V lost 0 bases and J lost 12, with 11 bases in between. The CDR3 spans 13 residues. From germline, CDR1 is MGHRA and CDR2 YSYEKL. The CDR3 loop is CASSQEGGTKLFF. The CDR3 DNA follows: TGCGCCAGCAGCCAAGAAGGAGGGACGAAGCTGTTTTTT.

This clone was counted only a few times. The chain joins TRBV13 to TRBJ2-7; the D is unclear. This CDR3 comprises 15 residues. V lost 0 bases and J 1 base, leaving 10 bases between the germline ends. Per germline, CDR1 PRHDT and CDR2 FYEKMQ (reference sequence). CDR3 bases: TGTGCCAGCAGCTTAGGCCTTGCCGGGTCCTACGAGCAGTACTTC. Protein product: CASSLGLAGSYEQYF.